This note documents a single T cell receptor (beta chain) sequence. It has no known antigen specificity. No base quality values were provided; no much bigger clone lies one nucleotide off. To sequence the TCRbeta CDR3 region, genomic DNA was isolated from the sorted cells. TCRbeta CDR3 regions were sequenced using the immunoSEQ Assay. Entries here come from immuneACCESS through TCRdb and include only in-frame sequences with V and J called. Some clones fail to appear in such tables; in the studies checked, an unresolved V gene covers under half of the shortfall, and the cause of the remainder is unknown. The sample table holds about 40,000 clones, of which around 84% were seen once. The ten top clones hold around 17% of the sample. The trial excluded patients who had a history of autoimmune disease or who were on systemic immunosuppression. In every dose cohort, peripheral blood was drawn for TCR sequencing at baseline, cycle 4 day 1, and cycle 7 day 1. The samples were taken from a phase I, first-in-human, multicenter, open-label dose-escalation trial of ivuxolimab. Adults with locally advanced or metastatic melanoma, renal cell, hepatocellular, or head and neck squamous cell carcinoma were enrolled in the trial. Before TCR sequencing, CD4+ T cells and CD8+ T cells were sorted from peripheral blood as separate populations.

This sample was included in a study of OX40 agonist ivuxolimab in advanced cancers. As for the study more broadly: Ivuxolimab was a fully human IgG2 agonistic monoclonal antibody targeting the costimulatory receptor OX40 (CD134). Intravenous ivuxolimab was administered to patients every 2 weeks at six dose levels: 0.01, 0.1, 0.3, 1.5, 3 and 10 mg/kg. Of the roughly 50 dose-escalation patients, hepatocellular carcinoma was present in 19, melanoma in roughly 15, renal cell carcinoma in 9 and head and neck cancer in 9. In the dose-escalation cohort, approximately 83% of patients were male, and the mean age was approximately 60 years with a range of roughly 20 to 85. Prior anti-PD-1, anti-PD-L1 or anti-CTLA-4 therapy was permitted, and approximately 39% of dose-escalation patients had received checkpoint inhibitors. Three dose-escalation patients achieved partial responses, one with hepatocellular carcinoma and two with cutaneous melanoma. The point of sequencing TCRbeta in the periphery was to test whether ivuxolimab changed TCR sequence diversity and drove clonal T-cell expansion. The paper reports the monotherapy dose-escalation portion (N of about 52 patients) of the phase I ivuxolimab trial. What the study reported, not specific to this receptor: Low levels of normalized T-cell clonal expansion were also seen in some patients who did not respond. Partial responders in the 0.1-3.0 mg/kg groups had among the lowest normalized peripheral clonal expansion, especially among CD8+ T cells. At doses of 0.1 to 3.0 mg/kg, clonal expansion of both CD4+ and CD8+ T cells in blood was seen between baseline and week 6. The antigen specificity of the peripheral T cells that underwent clonal expansion was not determined. After ivuxolimab, CD8+ T cells had more expanded clones than CD4+ T cells on average.

The CDR3 starts with the cysteine, ends with the phenylalanine, and has 15 residues. CDR3 DNA is the only sequence kept; it has 45 bases, read in frame from the first base. V drops 1 base and J drops 2 bases, leaving 11 bases in between. Taken from the germline V gene, the CDR1 and CDR2 loops are SGHTA and FQGNSA. Sequenced here: CD4+ or CD8+ T cells sorted from blood, sampled in a trial of the OX40 agonist ivuxolimab. The rearrangement joined TRBV7-2 to TRBJ1-1; the D gene cannot be named for sure. This sequence originates from an adult with an advanced solid tumor such as melanoma, head and neck, liver or kidney cancer. CDR3 protein: CASSLDVLTNTEAFF. The nucleotides read TGTGCCAGCAGCTTAGATGTCCTTACCAACACTGAAGCTTTCTTT.